This paragraph covers one T cell receptor (beta chain) sequence. As yet, its antigen is unknown. Amplified regions were TCR beta CDR3 sequences from RNA transcripts. An initial round of RT-PCR targeting the TCR CDR3 relied on the HTBI primer set. TCRdb reprocessed the multiplex PCR reads with MiXCR, giving one entry per CDR3 protein. The sample includes about 300,000 distinct CDR3 sequences, roughly 18% of them seen just once. This entry comes from a study of T cells in Graves' hyperthyroidism and ophthalmopathy. Across the study: Peripheral blood was taken when the disease was first diagnosed, before any treatment began.

The V segment lost 10 bases and the J segment 9 bases; nucleotides outside the gene matches: 11. Germline CDR1 and CDR2: MNHNS and SASEGT. The CDR3 covers 13 residues. Points from the study as a whole: Blood also held most thyroid clonotypes expanded beyond 0.001. A model of 13 V-J features distinguished ophthalmopathy from stable hyperthyroidism.

The genes are TRBV6-1 and TRBJ2-1, with TRBD2 matching 8 bases. This receptor was identified in a middle-aged man with Graves' ophthalmopathy. Sequencing input: blood. This CDR3 reads CANAAGAVGEQFF. The CDR3 DNA follows: TGTGCCAATGCAGCGGGAGCGGTAGGTGAGCAGTTCTTC.